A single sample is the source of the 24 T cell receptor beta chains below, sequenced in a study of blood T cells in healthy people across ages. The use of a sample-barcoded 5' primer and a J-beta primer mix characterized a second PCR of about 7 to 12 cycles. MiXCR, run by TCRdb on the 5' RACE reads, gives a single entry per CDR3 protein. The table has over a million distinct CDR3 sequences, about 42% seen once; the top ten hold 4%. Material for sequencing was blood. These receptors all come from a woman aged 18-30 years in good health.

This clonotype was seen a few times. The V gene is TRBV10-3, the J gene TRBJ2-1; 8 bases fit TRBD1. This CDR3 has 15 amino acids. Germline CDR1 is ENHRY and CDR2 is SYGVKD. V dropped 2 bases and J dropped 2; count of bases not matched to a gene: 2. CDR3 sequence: CAISEGQGPYNEQFF. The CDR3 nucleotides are TGTGCCATCAGTGAGGGACAGGGACCCTACAATGAGCAGTTCTTC.

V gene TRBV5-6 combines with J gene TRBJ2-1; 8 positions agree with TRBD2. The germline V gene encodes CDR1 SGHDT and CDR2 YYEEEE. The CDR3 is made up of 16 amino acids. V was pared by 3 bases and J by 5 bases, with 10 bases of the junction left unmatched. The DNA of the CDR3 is TGTGCCAGCAGCTCATTGTTAGCGGGGCACGACAATGAGCAGTTCTTC. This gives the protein CASSSLLAGHDNEQFF. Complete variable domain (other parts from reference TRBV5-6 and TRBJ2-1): DAGVTQSPTHLIKTRGQQVTLRCSPKSGHDTVSWYQQALGQGPQFIFQYYEEEERQRGNFPDRFSGHQFPNYSSELNVNALLLGDSALYLCASSSLLAGHDNEQFFGPGTRLTVL.

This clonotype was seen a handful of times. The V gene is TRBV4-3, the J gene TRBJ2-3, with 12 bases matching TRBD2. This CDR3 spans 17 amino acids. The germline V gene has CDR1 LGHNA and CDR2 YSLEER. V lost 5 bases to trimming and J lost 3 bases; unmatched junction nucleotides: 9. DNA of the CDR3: TGCGCCAGCAGCGAAGGACTAGCGGGGACAGGGACAGATACGCAGTATTTT. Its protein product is CASSEGLAGTGTDTQYF.

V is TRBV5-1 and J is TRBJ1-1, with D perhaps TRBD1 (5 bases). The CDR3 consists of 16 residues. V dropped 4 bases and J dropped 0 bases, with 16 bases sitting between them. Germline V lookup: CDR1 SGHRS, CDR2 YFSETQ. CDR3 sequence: CASSPGTLPMNTEAFF. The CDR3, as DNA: TGCGCCAGCAGCCCGGGGACCCTGCCCATGAACACTGAAGCTTTCTTT. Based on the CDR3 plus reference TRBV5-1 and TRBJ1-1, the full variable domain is KAGVTQTPRYLIKTRGQQVTLSCSPISGHRSVSWYQQTPGQGLQFLFEYFSETQRNKGNFPGRFSGRQFSNSRSEMNVSTLELGDSALYLCASSPGTLPMNTEAFFGQGTRLTVV.

This CDR3 is CSVGASGIGTQYF. DNA of the CDR3: TGCAGCGTGGGGGCTAGCGGGATAGGTACGCAGTATTTT. The V gene is TRBV29-1, the J gene TRBJ2-3; 9 bases map to TRBD2. Germline V gene data show CDR1 as SQVTM and CDR2 as ANQGSEA. The CDR3 runs 13 residues. Trimming took 6 bases from V and 8 from J; bases not matched to a gene: 9.

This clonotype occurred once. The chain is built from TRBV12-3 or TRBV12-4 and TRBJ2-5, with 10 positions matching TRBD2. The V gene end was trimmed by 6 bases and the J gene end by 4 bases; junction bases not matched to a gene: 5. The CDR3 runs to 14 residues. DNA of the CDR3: TGTGCCAGCAGACCCGGGACTAGCGTAGAGACCCAGTACTTC. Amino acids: CASRPGTSVETQYF.

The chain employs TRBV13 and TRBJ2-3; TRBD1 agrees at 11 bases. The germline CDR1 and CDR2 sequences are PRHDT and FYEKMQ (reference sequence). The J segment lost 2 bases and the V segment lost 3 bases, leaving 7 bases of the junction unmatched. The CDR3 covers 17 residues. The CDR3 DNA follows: TGTGCCAGCAGCTTCGCCCGGGACAGGGGGTCCACAGATACGCAGTATTTT. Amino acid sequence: CASSFARDRGSTDTQYF.

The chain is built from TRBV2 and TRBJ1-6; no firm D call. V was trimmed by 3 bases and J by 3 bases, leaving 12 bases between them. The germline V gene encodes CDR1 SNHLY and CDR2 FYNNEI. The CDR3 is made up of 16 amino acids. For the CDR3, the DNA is TGTGCCAGCAGTGATAATAGAGGATTCTATAATTCACCCCTCCACTTT. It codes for CASSDNRGFYNSPLHF.

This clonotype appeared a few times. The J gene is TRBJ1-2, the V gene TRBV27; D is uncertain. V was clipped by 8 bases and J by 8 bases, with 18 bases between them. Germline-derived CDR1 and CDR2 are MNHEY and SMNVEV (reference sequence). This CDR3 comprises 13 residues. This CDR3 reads CASGEGPSIGYTF. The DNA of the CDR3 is TGTGCCAGCGGAGAGGGCCCCTCTATCGGCTACACCTTC.

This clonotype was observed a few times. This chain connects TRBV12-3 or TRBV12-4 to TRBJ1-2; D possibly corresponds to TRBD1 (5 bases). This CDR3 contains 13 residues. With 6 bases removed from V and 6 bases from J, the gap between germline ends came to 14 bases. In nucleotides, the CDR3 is TGTGCCAGCAGCTCCTACCGGGGCAATGGCTACACCTTC. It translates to CASSSYRGNGYTF.

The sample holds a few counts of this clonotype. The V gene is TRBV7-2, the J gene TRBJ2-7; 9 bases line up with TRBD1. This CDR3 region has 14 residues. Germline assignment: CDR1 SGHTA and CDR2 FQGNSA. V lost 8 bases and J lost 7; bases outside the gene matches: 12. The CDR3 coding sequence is TGTGCCAGCTTAGAGTTCACAGGGGGCTGGGAGCAGTACTTC. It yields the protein CASLEFTGGWEQYF.

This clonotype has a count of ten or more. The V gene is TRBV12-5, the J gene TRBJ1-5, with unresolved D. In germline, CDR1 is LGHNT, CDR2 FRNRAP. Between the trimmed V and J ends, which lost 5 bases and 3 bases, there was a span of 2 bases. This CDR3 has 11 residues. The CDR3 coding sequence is TGTGCTAGTGGTCCCAATCAGCCCCAGCATTTT. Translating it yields CASGPNQPQHF.

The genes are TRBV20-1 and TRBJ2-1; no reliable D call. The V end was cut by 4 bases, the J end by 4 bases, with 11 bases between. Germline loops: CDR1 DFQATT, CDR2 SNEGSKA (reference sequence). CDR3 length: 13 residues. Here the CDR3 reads CSATETLYNEQFF. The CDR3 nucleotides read TGCAGTGCTACTGAGACTCTTTACAATGAGCAGTTCTTC.

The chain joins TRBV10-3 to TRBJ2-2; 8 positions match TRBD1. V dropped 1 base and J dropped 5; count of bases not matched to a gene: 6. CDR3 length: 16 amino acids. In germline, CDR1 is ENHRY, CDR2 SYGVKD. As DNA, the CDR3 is TGTGCCATCAGTGAGTGGACAGGGCATCGTACCGGGGAGCTGTTTTTT. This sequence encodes CAISEWTGHRTGELFF.

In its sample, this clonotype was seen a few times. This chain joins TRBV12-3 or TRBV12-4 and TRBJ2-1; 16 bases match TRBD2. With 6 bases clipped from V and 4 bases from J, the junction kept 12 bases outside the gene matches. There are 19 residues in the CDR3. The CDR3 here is CASRHAGTSGRGFYNEQFF. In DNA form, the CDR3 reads TGTGCCAGCAGACACGCCGGGACTAGCGGGAGGGGGTTTTACAATGAGCAGTTCTTC.

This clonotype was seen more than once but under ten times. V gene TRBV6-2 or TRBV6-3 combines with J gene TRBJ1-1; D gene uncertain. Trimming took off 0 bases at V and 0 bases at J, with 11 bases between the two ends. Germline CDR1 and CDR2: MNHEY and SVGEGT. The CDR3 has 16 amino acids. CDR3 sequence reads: CASSYSPVRVNTEAFF. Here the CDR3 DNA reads TGTGCCAGCAGTTACTCGCCAGTTCGGGTGAACACTGAAGCTTTCTTT.

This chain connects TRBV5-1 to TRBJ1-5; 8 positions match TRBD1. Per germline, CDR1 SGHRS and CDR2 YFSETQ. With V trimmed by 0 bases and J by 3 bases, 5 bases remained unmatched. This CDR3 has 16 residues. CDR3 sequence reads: CASSLDGTGVNQPQHF. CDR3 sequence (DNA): TGCGCCAGCAGCTTGGATGGGACAGGAGTCAATCAGCCCCAGCATTTT.

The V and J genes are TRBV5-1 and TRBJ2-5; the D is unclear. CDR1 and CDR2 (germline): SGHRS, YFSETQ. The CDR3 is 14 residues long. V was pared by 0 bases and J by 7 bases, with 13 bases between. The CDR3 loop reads CASSLEVLDGTQYF. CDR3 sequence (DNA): TGCGCCAGCAGCTTGGAGGTGCTGGACGGGACCCAGTACTTC.

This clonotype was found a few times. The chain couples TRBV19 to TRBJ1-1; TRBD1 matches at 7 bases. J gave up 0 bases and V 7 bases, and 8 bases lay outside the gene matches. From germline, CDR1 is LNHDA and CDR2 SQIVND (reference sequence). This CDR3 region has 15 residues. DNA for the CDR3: TGTGCCAGTACACCCCTGGACAGGATGAACACTGAAGCTTTCTTT. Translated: CASTPLDRMNTEAFF.

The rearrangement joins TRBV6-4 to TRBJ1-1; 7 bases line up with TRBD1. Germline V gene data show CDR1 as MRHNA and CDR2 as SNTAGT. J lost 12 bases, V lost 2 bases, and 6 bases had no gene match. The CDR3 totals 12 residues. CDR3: CASSDRGTAPFF. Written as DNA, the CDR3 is TGTGCCAGCAGTGACCGAGGGACAGCTCCTTTCTTT.

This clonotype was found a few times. CDR3 sequence reads: CASSQESPLPVTGGAYNEQFF. The CDR3 DNA reads as TGTGCCAGCAGCCAAGAATCCCCGCTCCCCGTAACAGGTGGGGCTTACAATGAGCAGTTCTTC. This chain connects TRBV4-2 to TRBJ2-1; a possible D gene is TRBD1 (5 bases). Germline values: CDR1 LGHNA, CDR2 YNFKEQ. V lost 0 bases, J lost 4 bases, and 28 bases lay in between. This CDR3 spans 21 amino acids.

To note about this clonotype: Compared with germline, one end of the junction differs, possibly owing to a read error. CDR3 DNA sequence: TGTGCCAGCCAGATTACAGGACTAGATGCGCAGTATTTT. Translated, it gives CASQITGLDAQYF. The rearrangement uses TRBV27 and TRBJ2-3, with 7 bases lining up with TRBD2. Germline-derived CDR1 and CDR2 are MNHEY and SMNVEV (reference sequence). This CDR3 has 13 residues.

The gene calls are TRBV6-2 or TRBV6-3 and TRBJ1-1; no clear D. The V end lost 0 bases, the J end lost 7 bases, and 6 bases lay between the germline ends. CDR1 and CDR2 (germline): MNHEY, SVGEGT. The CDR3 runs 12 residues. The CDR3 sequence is CASSYSPGEAFF. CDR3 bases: TGTGCCAGCAGTTACTCGCCAGGTGAAGCTTTCTTT.

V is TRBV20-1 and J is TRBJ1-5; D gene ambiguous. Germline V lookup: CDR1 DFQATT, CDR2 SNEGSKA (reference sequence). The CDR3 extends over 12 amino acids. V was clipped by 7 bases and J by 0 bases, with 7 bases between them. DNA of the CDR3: TGCAGTGGTACGTCTAGCAATCAGCCCCAGCATTTT. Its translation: CSGTSSNQPQHF.